The 12 T cell receptor beta chains given below trace back to one sample, sequenced in a study. TCRdb re-derived calls from the 5' RACE reads in MiXCR, one entry per CDR3 protein. Found here are tens of thousands of distinct CDR3 sequences, about 22% of them singletons; the top ten hold 2.5% to 3.5%. Specimen: memory CD4+ T cells sorted from a lymph node. Sample subset: memory CD4+ T cells, CD4+CD45RO+CD25-. All receptors come from a female donor with breast cancer.

As concerns this clonotype: A single base separates this from a much larger clone, so it may be a read error. The chain links TRBV6-2 or TRBV6-3 to TRBJ2-1; D possibly corresponds to TRBD1 (6 bases). Trimming stripped 4 bases from V and 2 bases from J, with 12 bases between. The CDR3 loop spans 15 amino acids. Germline CDR1 is MNHEY and CDR2 is SVGEGT. CDR3 sequence reads: CASSSRTVTYNEQFF. DNA of the CDR3: TGTGCCAGCAGTTCAAGGACAGTCACCTACAATGAGCAGTTCTTC.

This chain links TRBV6-2 or TRBV6-3 with TRBJ2-2; D is unclear. This CDR3 comprises 14 residues. The germline V and J ends were trimmed by 8 bases and 4 bases, with 14 bases remaining between them. The V gene's germline CDR1 is MNHEY and CDR2 SVGEGT. The CDR3 protein is CASRAPSGTGELFF. The CDR3, as DNA: TGTGCCAGCCGGGCCCCCTCGGGCACCGGGGAGCTGTTTTTT.

This clonotype occurred a few times. CDR3 bases: TGTGCCAGCAGCTTTCAAGCTCATTCACCCCTCCACTTT. It codes for CASSFQAHSPLHF. The chain uses TRBV7-3 and TRBJ1-6; D unclear. The CDR3 length is 13 residues. In germline, CDR1 is SGHTA, CDR2 FQGTGA. V was cut by 3 bases and J by 8 bases, with 8 bases left in between.

This clonotype was detected only a few times. A much bigger clone sits one base away, suggesting this may be a read error. The V call is TRBV7-7, the J call TRBJ2-2; weak D call: TRBD2 (6 bases). The CDR3 length is 15 residues. Germline V lookup: CDR1 SSHAT, CDR2 FNYEAQ (reference sequence). The CDR3 coding sequence is TGTGCTAGCAGTCAGGTTAGCGGGAACACCGGGGAGCTGTTTTTT. It codes for CASSQVSGNTGELFF. The full variable domain, completed using reference TRBV7-7 and TRBJ2-2, is GAGVSQSPRYKVTKRGQDVTLRCDPISSHATLYWYQQALGQGPEFLTYFNYEAQPDKSGLPSDRFSAERPEGSISTLTIQRTEQRDSAMYRCASSQVSGNTGELFFGEGSRLTVL.

This clonotype was detected many times. The V call is TRBV29-1, the J call TRBJ2-1; 8 positions match TRBD1. Per germline, CDR1 SQVTM and CDR2 ANQGSEA. The V gene end was trimmed by 7 bases and the J gene end by 0 bases; junction bases not matched to a gene: 8. This CDR3 spans 15 amino acids. The CDR3, as DNA: TGCAGCGGATCCGGAGGACAGGGCTCCTACAATGAGCAGTTCTTC. It translates to CSGSGGQGSYNEQFF.

V gene TRBV24-1 combines with J gene TRBJ2-4, with D perhaps matching TRBD1 or TRBD2 (5 bases each). This CDR3 contains 16 residues. CDR1 KGHDR and CDR2 SFDVKD come from the germline V gene. Trimming removed 9 bases from V and 1 base from J, with 18 bases in between. The CDR3 sequence is CATDLIPWGAKNIQYF. DNA for the CDR3: TGTGCCACCGACTTAATCCCTTGGGGGGCCAAAAACATTCAGTACTTC.

Within the sample, this clonotype is medium-sized. The V call is TRBV5-1, the J call TRBJ2-7, with D possibly matching TRBD2 (5 bases). The CDR3 is 14 amino acids. CDR1 and CDR2 from the germline V gene are SGHRS and YFSETQ. V dropped 3 bases and J dropped 1 base, with 11 bases sitting between them. The CDR3 is CASSSASSSYEQYF. CDR3 sequence (DNA): TGCGCCAGCAGCTCGGCTAGCAGTTCCTACGAGCAGTACTTC.

The chain recombines TRBV7-2 with TRBJ2-7, with TRBD2 matching 10 bases. The CDR3 covers 15 residues. The V and J ends lost 7 bases and 2 bases, in that order; junction bases with no gene match: 8. Germline V lookup: CDR1 SGHTA, CDR2 FQGNSA. The CDR3 sequence is CASTLQRGGPYEQYF. Here the CDR3 DNA reads TGTGCCAGCACCCTACAGCGGGGGGGCCCCTACGAGCAGTACTTC.

This clonotype has a count of ten or more. The V call is TRBV20-1, the J call TRBJ1-5; D is unclear. Trimming shortened V by 1 base and J by 4 bases, and 14 bases separated the two germline ends. The germline CDR1 and CDR2 sequences are DFQATT and SNEGSKA (reference sequence). This CDR3 spans 15 amino acids. The CDR3 coding sequence is TGCAGTGCTAGAGGGGCCGGGCAAAAGAATCAGCCCCAGCATTTT. Its translation is CSARGAGQKNQPQHF.

The CDR3 reads CASIRNTEAFF. CDR3 DNA sequence: TGTGCCAGCATCAGGAACACTGAAGCTTTCTTT. The chain combines TRBV6-2 or TRBV6-3 with TRBJ1-1; no definite D call. Germline V CDR1 and CDR2: MNHEY, SVGEGT. CDR3 size: 11 residues. Trimming cost V 7 bases and J 1 base, with 4 bases left between them.

This clonotype showed up just a few times. This chain links TRBV5-1 with TRBJ1-4; 10 bases agree with TRBD1. This CDR3 spans 16 amino acids. The V segment lost 3 bases and the J segment 7 bases; nucleotides outside the gene matches: 9. CDR1 SGHRS and CDR2 YFSETQ come from the germline V gene. This chain's CDR3 is CASSYQGTGVGEKLFF. Written as DNA, the CDR3 is TGCGCCAGCAGCTACCAGGGGACAGGGGTCGGTGAAAAACTGTTTTTT.

A few counts support this clonotype. This sequence joins TRBV5-1 and TRBJ1-2; the D is unclear. V gave up 2 bases and J gave up 6 bases, with 14 bases separating them. CDR1 is SGHRS, CDR2 YFSETQ, per germline. The CDR3 contains 14 residues. The CDR3 reads CASSLRRGRDGYTF. For the CDR3, the DNA is TGCGCCAGCAGCTTAAGGAGAGGAAGGGATGGCTACACCTTC.